The 18 T cell receptor beta chains listed next were all sequenced from one sample in a study of beta chain features in type 1 diabetes (dated by TCRdb to the late 2010s). Receptor amplification or capture employed the immunoSEQ multiplex PCR assay. The entire amount of isolated RNA was reverse transcribed using the High Capacity cDNA Reverse Transcription Kit, so the sequenced TCRB transcripts were expressed ones. In TCRdb, the immuneACCESS table is reduced to in-frame sequences with V and J assigned. These tables do not hold every clone; where another copy was compared, an unresolved V gene accounts for under half, and the others remain unexplained. The sample includes just over 600,000 clones, with roughly a sixth observed a single time. The top ten constitute roughly 0.098% of the sample. The sequencing input was naive CD4+ T cells from blood. The cell subset or site label corresponds to: true naive CD4+ T cells. The receptor source for this set is a man younger than 30 in good health.

The gene calls are TRBV7-8 and TRBJ2-5; D is possibly TRBD1 (6 bases). The CDR3 has 15 amino acids. V was pared by 5 bases and J by 9 bases, with 22 bases between. The V gene's germline CDR1 is SGHVS and CDR2 FQNEAQ. The CDR3 DNA reads TGTGCCAGCAGCCGAGTCATGTGGACAGCTGTGGCCCAGTACTTC. It specifies CASSRVMWTAVAQYF.

This clone has a handful of counts. This CDR3 reads CASSFAGRGTDTQYF. DNA for the CDR3: TGTGCCAGCAGCTTTGCGGGCAGAGGCACAGATACGCAGTATTTT. The J gene is TRBJ2-3, the V gene TRBV7-9, with D perhaps TRBD2 (5 bases). The V end was cut by 3 bases, the J end by 1 base, with 11 bases between. The CDR3 is 15 amino acids. Germline lookup yields CDR1 SEHNR and CDR2 FQNEAQ (reference sequence).

J is TRBJ2-7 and V is TRBV5-4; 9 nucleotides align to TRBD2. From germline, CDR1 is SGHNT and CDR2 YYREEE (reference sequence). Losses at the gene ends were 4 bases for V and 4 bases for J; bases not matched to a gene: 9. The CDR3 sequence is 15 residues long. The CDR3 DNA sequence: TGTGCCAGCAGCACCGCGGCGGGAGGGCCTTACGAGCAGTACTTC. It specifies CASSTAAGGPYEQYF.

This chain uses TRBV28 with TRBJ2-3; D remains unclear. This CDR3 contains 17 residues. Germline CDR1 and CDR2: MDHEN and SYDVKM. With 4 bases removed from V and 0 bases from J, the gap between germline ends came to 17 bases. In DNA, the CDR3 is TGTGCCAGCAGTTCCCCCCTCGGACGGCGGAGCACAGATACGCAGTATTTT. It yields the protein CASSSPLGRRSTDTQYF.

The chain joins TRBV5-1 to TRBJ2-5; 7 bases fit TRBD1. V dropped 0 bases and J dropped 5; count of bases not matched to a gene: 7. Germline values: CDR1 SGHRS, CDR2 YFSETQ. The CDR3 consists of 15 residues. CDR3 sequence: CASSLGGGRSETQYF. CDR3 sequence (DNA): TGCGCCAGCAGCTTGGGAGGGGGCAGGTCGGAGACCCAGTACTTC.

The chain carries TRBV7-2 and TRBJ2-5; 7 nucleotides match TRBD1. Germline V gene data show CDR1 as SGHTA and CDR2 as FQGNSA. Losses at the gene ends were 6 bases for V and 6 bases for J; bases not matched to a gene: 4. CDR3 length equals 12 residues. In nucleotides, the CDR3 is TGTGCCAGCAGTACGACAGGGAAGACCCAGTACTTC. Encoded protein: CASSTTGKTQYF.

This clone was seen more than once but under ten times. V usage is TRBV7-3 and J usage is TRBJ1-2; TRBD1 might be the D (5 bases). Trimming took off 2 bases at V and 7 bases at J, with 11 bases between the two ends. This CDR3 has 13 residues. From germline, CDR1 is SGHTA and CDR2 FQGTGA. In nucleotides, the CDR3 is TGTGCCAGCAGCTTAGTCGGTACAGGTGGCTACACCTTC. As protein: CASSLVGTGGYTF.

CDR3 DNA: TGCGCCAGCAGCCTAGAACCCCTAGCGGGGGGTAGAAATACGCAGTATTTT. Translated: CASSLEPLAGGRNTQYF. This sequence joins TRBV5-1 and TRBJ2-3; TRBD2 aligns across 11 bases. Germline CDR1 and CDR2: SGHRS and YFSETQ. Trimming took 4 bases from V and 7 from J; bases not matched to a gene: 14. This CDR3 is 17 amino acids long.

This clone was observed a handful of times. The chain is built from TRBV11-1 and TRBJ2-7; D gene uncertain. V was pared by 2 bases and J by 0 bases, with 11 bases between. CDR1 and CDR2 (germline): SGHAT, FQDESV (reference sequence). The CDR3 totals 15 residues. The CDR3 bases are TGTGCCAGCAGCTTAAGCAGGACCAGCTCCTACGAGCAGTACTTC. Protein sequence: CASSLSRTSSYEQYF.

The gene calls are TRBV25-1 and TRBJ2-2; perhaps D is TRBD1 or TRBD2 (5 bases each). This CDR3 spans 16 amino acids. V was cut by 2 bases and J by 7 bases, with 17 bases left in between. Per germline, CDR1 MGHDK and CDR2 SYGVNS. CDR3 DNA: TGTGCCAGCAGTGAACAGGGACCGGTGGCTGGCGGGGAGCTGTTTTTT. It is translated as CASSEQGPVAGGELFF. The whole variable domain, filled in from reference TRBV25-1 and TRBJ2-2, reads EADIYQTPRYLVIGTGKKITLECSQTMGHDKMYWYQQDPGMELHLIHYSYGVNSTEKGDLSSESTVSRIRTEHFPLTLESARPSHTSQYLCASSEQGPVAGGELFFGEGSRLTVL.

On this clone itself: The sample carries other DNA sequences with the same CDR3. This chain links TRBV18 with TRBJ1-1; perhaps TRBD1 as D (5 bases). Germline V gene sequence: CDR1 KGHSH, CDR2 LQKENI. The CDR3 is 15 amino acids. V was cut by 0 bases and J by 1 base, with 9 bases left in between. The CDR3 bases are TGTGCCAGCTCACCACCAGCAGGGAGGAACACTGAAGCTTTCTTT. It specifies CASSPPAGRNTEAFF.

This clone was counted only a few times. V and J are TRBV9 and TRBJ2-7; TRBD2 matches at 8 bases. The trim removed 6 bases at V and 3 bases at J, leaving 8 bases unmatched. The CDR3 has 14 amino acids. Germline assignment: CDR1 SGDLS and CDR2 YYNGEE. DNA for the CDR3: TGTGCCAGCAACCCGGGACTAGTTGGCTACGAGCAGTACTTC. Its protein is CASNPGLVGYEQYF.

The genes are TRBV4-2 and TRBJ2-5; no clear D. The V gene's germline CDR1 is LGHNA and CDR2 YNFKEQ. Trimming took off 4 bases at V and 5 bases at J, with 8 bases between the two ends. CDR3 length: 12 residues. The CDR3 bases are TGTGCCAGCAGCCCCCCACACGAGACCCAGTACTTC. As protein: CASSPPHETQYF.

The V call is TRBV11-2, the J call TRBJ2-7; no clear D gene. V lost 5 bases, J lost 7 bases, and 12 bases lay in between. The CDR3 loop spans 12 amino acids. Germline V lookup: CDR1 SGHAT, CDR2 FQNNGV. The CDR3 DNA reads TGTGCCAGCAGCCTGGTGGTGGGAGAGCAGTACTTC. It yields the protein CASSLVVGEQYF.

V is TRBV19 and J is TRBJ2-6; either TRBD1 or TRBD2 may supply D (5 bases each). The CDR3 loop spans 16 amino acids. V was shortened by 8 bases and J by 1 base, with 15 bases between the two germline ends. Germline V CDR1 and CDR2: LNHDA, SQIVND (reference sequence). This CDR3 reads CASSGTTISGANVLTF. In DNA form, the CDR3 reads TGTGCCAGTTCCGGGACCACAATTTCTGGGGCCAACGTCCTGACTTTC.

The J gene is TRBJ2-7, the V gene TRBV4-2, with D perhaps matching TRBD2 (5 bases). From germline, CDR1 is LGHNA and CDR2 YNFKEQ. Trimming removed 0 bases at V and 12 bases at J, with 15 bases between. The CDR3 runs to 13 residues. As DNA, the CDR3 is TGTGCCAGCAGCCAAGATAAATCAGGAGGAAGGTACTTC. It is translated as CASSQDKSGGRYF.

The V call is TRBV5-1, the J call TRBJ1-1, with D tentatively TRBD1 (6 bases). The CDR3 totals 15 residues. The ends were cut back, 0 bases at V and 7 bases at J, with 16 bases in the middle. Germline V gives CDR1 SGHRS, CDR2 YFSETQ. This chain's CDR3 is CASSLGHRDLNEAFF. The CDR3 coding sequence is TGCGCCAGCAGCTTGGGCCACAGGGATCTGAATGAAGCTTTCTTT.

This chain connects TRBV5-1 to TRBJ2-2; 9 nucleotides agree with TRBD1. In germline, CDR1 is SGHRS, CDR2 YFSETQ. The junction had 3 bases not matched to a gene; V was cut back by 5 bases and J by 4 bases. The length of the CDR3 is 14 residues. DNA of the CDR3: TGCGCCAGCAGTTTGACAGGGGGCACCGGGGAGCTGTTTTTT. It specifies CASSLTGGTGELFF.